Shown below are 10 T cell receptor beta chains from a single sample sequenced in a study of T cell changes during pregnancy in multiple sclerosis. Measured with immunoSEQ multiplex PCR; TCRdb has only the in-frame clones, and not every one. This table has just over 50,000 clones, 85% to 95% appearing once. The input for sequencing was CD4+ T cells from peripheral blood mononuclear cells, taken in the second trimester of pregnancy. The receptor set was obtained from a female donor with multiple sclerosis, enrolled in a pregnancy study.

The chain is built from TRBV10-3 and TRBJ2-5, with D perhaps matching TRBD2 (5 bases). Per germline, CDR1 ENHRY and CDR2 SYGVKD. There are 15 residues in the CDR3. Between the trimmed V and J ends, which lost 4 bases and 4 bases, there was a span of 16 bases. CDR3 region: CAISGLSGRRETQYF. Written as DNA, the CDR3 is TGTGCCATCAGTGGACTCAGCGGTCGGAGAGAGACCCAGTACTTC.

The genes are TRBV19 and TRBJ1-1; 11 bases agree with TRBD1. Per germline, CDR1 LNHDA and CDR2 SQIVND (reference sequence). Trimming removed 5 bases from V and 4 bases from J; junction bases left unmatched: 9. The CDR3 totals 16 residues. The CDR3 region is CASSARDRGSFTEAFF. CDR3 bases: TGTGCCAGTAGTGCCCGGGACAGGGGGAGTTTCACTGAAGCTTTCTTT.

This clone was counted once. At one boundary the junction diverges from the germline segment, which might be a read error. The gene calls are TRBV7-7 and TRBJ2-5; D unresolved. CDR1 is SSHAT and CDR2 is FNYEAQ in the germline V gene (reference sequence). This CDR3 spans 13 amino acids. CDR3 sequence: CASSPRWSETQYF. In DNA, the CDR3 is TGTGCTAGCAGCCCCCGCTGGAGCGAGACCCAGTACTTC. The full variable domain, in which reference TRBV7-7 and TRBJ2-5 provide the parts outside the CDR3, is GAGVSQSPRYKVTKRGQDVTLRCDPISSHATLYWYQQALGQGPEFLTYFNYEAQPDKSGLPSDRFSAERPEGSISTLTIQRTEQRDSAMYRCASSPRWSETQYFGPGTRLLVL.

This clone appeared a single time. This chain joins TRBV6-5 and TRBJ1-3, with TRBD1 matching over 9 bases. The CDR3 is 15 residues long. Trimming removed 6 bases from V and 3 bases from J; junction bases left unmatched: 6. CDR1 and CDR2 (germline): MNHEY, SVGAGI. CDR3 sequence (DNA): TGTGCCAGCAGCCAGGACAGGGGTCTTGGAAACACCATATATTTT. It yields the protein CASSQDRGLGNTIYF.

This rearrangement joins TRBV6-7 to TRBJ2-5; no clear D gene. TRBV6-7 is an open reading frame, and its role is uncertain. V lost 8 bases, J lost 1 base, and 8 bases lay in between. CDR3 length: 12 amino acids. The CDR3 sequence is CASAARQETQYF. The CDR3 region has the DNA TGTGCCAGCGCGGCGCGCCAAGAGACCCAGTACTTC.

J is TRBJ1-2 and V is TRBV7-3; no reliable D call. The ends were cut back, 5 bases at V and 6 bases at J, with 13 bases in the middle. The CDR3 extends over 13 amino acids. Germline V CDR1 and CDR2: SGHTA, FQGTGA. DNA for the CDR3: TGTGCCAGCAGCCCGCGGGGAAACGATGGCTACACCTTC. It yields the protein CASSPRGNDGYTF.

This chain links TRBV19 with TRBJ1-6; D not certain. This CDR3 spans 14 amino acids. Germline V gene data show CDR1 as LNHDA and CDR2 as SQIVND (reference sequence). With 7 bases removed from V and 6 bases from J, the gap between germline ends came to 13 bases. In DNA, the CDR3 is TGTGCCAGTACCCCGACGCCGGGTAATTCACCCCTCCACTTT. As protein: CASTPTPGNSPLHF.

CDR3 sequence (DNA): TGTGCCAGCAGCCCCGGTTCGGCTCGGAGCTATGGCTACACCTTC. It encodes CASSPGSARSYGYTF. The rearrangement uses TRBV9 and TRBJ1-2, with D uncertain. V lost 4 bases and J 4 bases, leaving 17 bases between the germline ends. The CDR3 length is 15 residues. Germline CDR1 SGDLS, CDR2 YYNGEE. The whole variable domain, filled in from reference TRBV9 and TRBJ1-2, reads DSGVTQTPKHLITATGQRVTLRCSPRSGDLSVYWYQQSLDQGLQFLIQYYNGEERAKGNILERFSAQQFPDLHSELNLSSLELGDSALYFCASSPGSARSYGYTFGSGTRLTVV.

This chain joins TRBV19 and TRBJ2-1, with TRBD2 matching 8 bases. The CDR3 is 18 residues long. Unmatched junction bases numbered 15, after V lost 5 bases and J lost 3 bases. Germline V CDR1 and CDR2: LNHDA, SQIVND (reference sequence). CDR3 nucleotide sequence: TGTGCCAGTAGTCCCCCCCCGGGGGGGGCCTGGGACTACAATGAGCAGTTCTTC. This encodes CASSPPPGGAWDYNEQFF.

CDR3 DNA sequence: TGTGCCAGCAGCTCATCCATGGCAGGGGCCCACTATGGCTACACCTTC. Encoded protein: CASSSSMAGAHYGYTF. The chain carries TRBV7-2 and TRBJ1-2, with D possibly matching TRBD1 (6 bases). This CDR3 region has 16 residues. V shed 4 bases and J shed 3 bases, with 18 bases lying between them. The germline CDR1 and CDR2 sequences are SGHTA and FQGNSA.